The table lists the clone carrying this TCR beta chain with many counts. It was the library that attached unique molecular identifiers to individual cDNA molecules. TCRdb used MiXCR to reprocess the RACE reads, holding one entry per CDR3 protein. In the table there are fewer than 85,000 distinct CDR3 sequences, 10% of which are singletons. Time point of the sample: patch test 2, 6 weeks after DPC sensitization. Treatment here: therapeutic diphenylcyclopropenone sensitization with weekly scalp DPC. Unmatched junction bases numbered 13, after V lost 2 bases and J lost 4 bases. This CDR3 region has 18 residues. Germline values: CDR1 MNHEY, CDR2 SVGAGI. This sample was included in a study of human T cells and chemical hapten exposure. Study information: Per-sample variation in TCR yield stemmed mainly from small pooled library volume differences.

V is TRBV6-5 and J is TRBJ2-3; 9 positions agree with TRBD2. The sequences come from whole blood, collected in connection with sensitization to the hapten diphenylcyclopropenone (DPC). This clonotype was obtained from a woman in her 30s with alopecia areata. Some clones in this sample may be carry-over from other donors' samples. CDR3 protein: CASSYLATAGGPSDTQYF. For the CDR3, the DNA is TGTGCCAGCAGTTACCTTGCCACCGCGGGGGGGCCCTCAGATACGCAGTATTTT.